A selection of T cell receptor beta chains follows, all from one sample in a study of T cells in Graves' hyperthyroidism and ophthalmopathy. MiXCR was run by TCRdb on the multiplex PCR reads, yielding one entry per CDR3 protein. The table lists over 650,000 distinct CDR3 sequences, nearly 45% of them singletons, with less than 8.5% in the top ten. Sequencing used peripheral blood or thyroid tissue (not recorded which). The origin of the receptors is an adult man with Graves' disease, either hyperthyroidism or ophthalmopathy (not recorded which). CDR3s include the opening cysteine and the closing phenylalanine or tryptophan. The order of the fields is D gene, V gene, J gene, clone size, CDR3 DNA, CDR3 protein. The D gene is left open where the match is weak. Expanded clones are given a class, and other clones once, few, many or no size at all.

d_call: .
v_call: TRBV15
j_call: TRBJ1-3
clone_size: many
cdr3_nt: TGTGCCACCAGCGGGGAGGGAAACACCATATATTTT
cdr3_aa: CATSGEGNTIYF

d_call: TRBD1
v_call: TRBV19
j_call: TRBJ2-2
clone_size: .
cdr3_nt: TGTGCCAGTAGTATAGCAGGGGGCTCACGCACCGGGGAGCTGTTTTTT
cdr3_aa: CASSIAGGSRTGELFF

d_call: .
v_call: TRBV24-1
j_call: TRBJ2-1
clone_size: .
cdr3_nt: TGTGCCACCAGTGATTCGACAGGTAGGGATGAGCAGTTCTTC
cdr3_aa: CATSDSTGRDEQFF

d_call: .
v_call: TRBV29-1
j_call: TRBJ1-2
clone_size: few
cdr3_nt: TGCAGCGAAGGGGAATATGGCTACACCTTC
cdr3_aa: CSEGEYGYTF

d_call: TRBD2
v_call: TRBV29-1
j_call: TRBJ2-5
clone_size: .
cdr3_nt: TGCAGCGTTCCGGGGGGAGAGACCCAGTACTTC
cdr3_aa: CSVPGGETQYF

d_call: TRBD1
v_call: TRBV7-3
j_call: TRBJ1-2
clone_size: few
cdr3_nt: TGTGCCAGCAGCCCCCAAGGACAGGCCTACTATGGCTACACCTTC
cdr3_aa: CASSPQGQAYYGYTF

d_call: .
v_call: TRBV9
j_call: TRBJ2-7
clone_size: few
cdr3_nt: TGTGCCAGCAGCGTAGGGGCAGGGGGGGGCTACGAGCAGTACTTC
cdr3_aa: CASSVGAGGGYEQYF

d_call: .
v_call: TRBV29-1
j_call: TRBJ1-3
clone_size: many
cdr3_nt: TGCAGCGTCGCGGACACAGCAAAAAACACCATATATTTT
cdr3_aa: CSVADTAKNTIYF

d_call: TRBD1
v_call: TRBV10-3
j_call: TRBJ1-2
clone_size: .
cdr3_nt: TGTGCCATGTTAGACAGGGATCACTATGGCTACACCTTC
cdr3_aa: CAMLDRDHYGYTF

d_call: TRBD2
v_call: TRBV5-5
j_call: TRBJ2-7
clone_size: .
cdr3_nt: TGTGCCAGCAGCTTGGAAGCGGGGAGCTCCTACGAGCAGTACTTC
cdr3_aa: CASSLEAGSSYEQYF

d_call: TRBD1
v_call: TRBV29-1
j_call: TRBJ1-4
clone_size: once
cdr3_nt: TGCAGCGTTTCCGACAGGGGAGGGGAAAAACTGTTTTTT
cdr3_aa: CSVSDRGGEKLFF

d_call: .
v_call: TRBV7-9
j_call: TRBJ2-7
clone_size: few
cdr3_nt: TGTGCCAGCAGCCAACCCGGGACCCGCTACGAGCAGTACTTC
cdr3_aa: CASSQPGTRYEQYF

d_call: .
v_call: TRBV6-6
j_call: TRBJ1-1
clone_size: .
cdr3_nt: TGTGCCAGCAGTAGACAGGACCACACTGAAGCTTTCTTT
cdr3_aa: CASSRQDHTEAFF

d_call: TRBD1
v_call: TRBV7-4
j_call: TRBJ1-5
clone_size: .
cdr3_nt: TGCGCCAGCAGCCCCTGGACAGGTGATAATCAGCCCCAGCATTTT
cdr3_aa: CASSPWTGDNQPQHF

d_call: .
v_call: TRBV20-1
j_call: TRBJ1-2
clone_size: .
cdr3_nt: TGCAGCACCAGGGGAGCCTATGGCTACACCTTC
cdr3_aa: CSTRGAYGYTF

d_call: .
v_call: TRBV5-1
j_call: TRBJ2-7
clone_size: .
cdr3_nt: TGCGCCAGCAGCTGGAAGGACCTTTCCTACGAGCAGTACTTC
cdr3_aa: CASSWKDLSYEQYF

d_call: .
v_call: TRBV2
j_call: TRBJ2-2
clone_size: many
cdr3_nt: TGTGCCAGCAGTCAGGCCGGGGAGCTGTTTTTT
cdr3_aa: CASSQAGELFF

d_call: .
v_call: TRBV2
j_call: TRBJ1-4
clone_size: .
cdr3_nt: TGTGCTAGAAGCCACGGTAATGAAAAACTGTTTTTT
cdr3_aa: CARSHGNEKLFF

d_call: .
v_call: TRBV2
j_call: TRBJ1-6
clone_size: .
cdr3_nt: TGTGCCAGAAGTGAAGCGCCCAATTCACCCCTCCACTTT
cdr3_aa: CARSEAPNSPLHF

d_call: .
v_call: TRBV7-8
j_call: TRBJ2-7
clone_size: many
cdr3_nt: TGTGCCAGCAGCTTCCGACAGGGGAGGGACGAGCAGTACTTC
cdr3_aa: CASSFRQGRDEQYF

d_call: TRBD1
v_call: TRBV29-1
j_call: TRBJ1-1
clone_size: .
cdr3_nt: TGCAGCCTATCACAGGGGGTGAACACTGAAGCTTTCTTT
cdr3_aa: CSLSQGVNTEAFF

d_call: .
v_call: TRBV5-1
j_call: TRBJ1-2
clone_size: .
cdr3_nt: TGCGCCAGCAGCTTGGTAGGCACTACAAACTATGGCTACACCTTC
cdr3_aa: CASSLVGTTNYGYTF

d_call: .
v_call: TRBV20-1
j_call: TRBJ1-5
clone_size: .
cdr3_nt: TGCAGTGCTGGAGAGAGGAGGGTAAATCAGCCCCAGCATTTT
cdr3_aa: CSAGERRVNQPQHF

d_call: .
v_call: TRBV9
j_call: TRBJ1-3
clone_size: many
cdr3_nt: TGTGCCAGCAGCGTGACGGACACCTCTGGAAACACCATATATTTT
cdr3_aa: CASSVTDTSGNTIYF

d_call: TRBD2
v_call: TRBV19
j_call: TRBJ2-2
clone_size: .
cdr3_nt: TGTGCCAGTAGTCCGGGAGGGTTGGTCGGGGAGCTGTTTTTT
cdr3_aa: CASSPGGLVGELFF

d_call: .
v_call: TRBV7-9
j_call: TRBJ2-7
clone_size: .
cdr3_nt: TGTGCCAGCTCACCCGGGTGGTTGCGGGACTCCTACGAGCAGTACTTC
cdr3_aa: CASSPGWLRDSYEQYF

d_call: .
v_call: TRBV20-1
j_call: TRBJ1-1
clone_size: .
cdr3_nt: TGCAGTGCTAGAGATGAAGATGGGGGAGGCACTGAAGCTTTCTTT
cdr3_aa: CSARDEDGGGTEAFF

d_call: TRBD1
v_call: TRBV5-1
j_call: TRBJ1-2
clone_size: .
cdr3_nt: TGCGCCAGCAGTGGATCCGGGACAGGGATTCGCTATGGCTACACCTTC
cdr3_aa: CASSGSGTGIRYGYTF

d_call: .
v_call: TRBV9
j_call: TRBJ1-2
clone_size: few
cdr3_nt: TGTGCCAGCAGCACCCACTCGGGGATCAAGGAATACACCTTC
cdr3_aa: CASSTHSGIKEYTF

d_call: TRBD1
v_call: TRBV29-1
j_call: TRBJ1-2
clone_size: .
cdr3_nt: TGCAGCGTAGCTTCCGGGACAGGTGTTGGCTACACCTTC
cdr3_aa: CSVASGTGVGYTF

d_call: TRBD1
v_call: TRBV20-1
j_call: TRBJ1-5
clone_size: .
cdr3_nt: TGCAGTGCTAGAGGGGGACAGGGAGGTGGCCAGCCCCAGCATTTT
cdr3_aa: CSARGGQGGGQPQHF

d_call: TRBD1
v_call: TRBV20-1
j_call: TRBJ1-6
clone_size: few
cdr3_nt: TGCAGTGCTAGAGATGTTACCGGGACAGGGGAAAATTCACCCCTCCACTTT
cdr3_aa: CSARDVTGTGENSPLHF

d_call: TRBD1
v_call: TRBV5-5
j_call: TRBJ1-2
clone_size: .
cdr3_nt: TGTGCCAGCAGCCAAGGGACAGGGTCGGGCTATGGCTACACCTTC
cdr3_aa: CASSQGTGSGYGYTF

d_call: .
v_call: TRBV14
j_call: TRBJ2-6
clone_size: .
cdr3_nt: TGTGCCAGCAGCCAAGAATCGGGGAGATCTGGGGCCAACGTCCTGACTTTC
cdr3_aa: CASSQESGRSGANVLTF

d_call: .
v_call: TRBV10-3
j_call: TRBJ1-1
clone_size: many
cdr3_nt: TGTGCCATCAGTGAGCGGCAGCTTGAAGCTTTCTTT
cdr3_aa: CAISERQLEAFF

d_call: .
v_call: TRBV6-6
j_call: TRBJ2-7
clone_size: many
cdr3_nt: TGTGCCAGCAGGGAGGACGGAGAATACGAGCAGTACTTC
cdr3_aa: CASREDGEYEQYF

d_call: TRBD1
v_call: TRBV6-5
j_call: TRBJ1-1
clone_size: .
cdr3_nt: TGTGCCAGCAGTTACCAAGGGGGCGCCGGGACTGAAGCTTTCTTT
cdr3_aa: CASSYQGGAGTEAFF

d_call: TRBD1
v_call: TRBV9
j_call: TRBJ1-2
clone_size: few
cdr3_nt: TGTGCCAGCGATCCCACAGGGGGCGCGAATGGCTACACCTTC
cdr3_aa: CASDPTGGANGYTF

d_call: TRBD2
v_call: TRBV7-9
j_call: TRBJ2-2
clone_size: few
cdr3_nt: TGTGCCAGCAGCCAAGATCTTAGGACTAGCGGGGAAGTCGGGGAGCTGTTTTTT
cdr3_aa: CASSQDLRTSGEVGELFF

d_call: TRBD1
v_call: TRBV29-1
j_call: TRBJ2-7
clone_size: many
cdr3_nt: TGCAGCGGGAGGACAGGGGGATTATACGAGCAGTACTTC
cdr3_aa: CSGRTGGLYEQYF

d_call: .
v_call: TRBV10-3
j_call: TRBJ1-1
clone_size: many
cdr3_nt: TGTGCCATCAGTGTGTGGGGAGAAGGGAACACTGAAGCTTTCTTT
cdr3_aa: CAISVWGEGNTEAFF

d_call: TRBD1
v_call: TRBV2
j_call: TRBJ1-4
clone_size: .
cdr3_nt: TGTGCCAGCACCGGGACAGGGATATTCACTAATGAAAAACTGTTTTTT
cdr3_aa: CASTGTGIFTNEKLFF

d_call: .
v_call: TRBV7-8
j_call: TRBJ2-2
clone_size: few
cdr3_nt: TGTGCCAGCAGCTACATGGTCCCGGGGGGCGCGAACACCGGGGAGCTGTTTTTT
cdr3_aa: CASSYMVPGGANTGELFF

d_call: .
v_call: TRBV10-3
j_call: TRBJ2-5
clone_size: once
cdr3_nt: TGTGCCATCAGAGCGGGACAAGCGTACCAAGAGACCCAGTACTTC
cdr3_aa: CAIRAGQAYQETQYF

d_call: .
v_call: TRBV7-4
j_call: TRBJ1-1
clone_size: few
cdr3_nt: TGTGCCAGCAGTTTACCTGGGGGGTTGGCGAACACTGAAGCTTTCTTT
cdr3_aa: CASSLPGGLANTEAFF

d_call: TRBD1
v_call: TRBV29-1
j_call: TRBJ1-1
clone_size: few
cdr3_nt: TGCAGCGTTGAAGATGGGGGCAGGGGGCTGGGGACTGAAGCTTTCTTT
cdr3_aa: CSVEDGGRGLGTEAFF

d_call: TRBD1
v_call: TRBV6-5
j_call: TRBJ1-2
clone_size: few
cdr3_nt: TGTGCCAGCAGGGAAGGGGGCTCGGGAGGCTACACCTTC
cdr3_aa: CASREGGSGGYTF

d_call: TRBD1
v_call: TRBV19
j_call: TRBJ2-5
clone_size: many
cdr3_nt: TGTGCCAGCAGGGACAGGGTCCAAGAGACCCAGTACTTC
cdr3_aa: CASRDRVQETQYF

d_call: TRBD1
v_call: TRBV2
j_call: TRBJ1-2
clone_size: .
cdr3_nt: TGTGCCAGCAGGGCCGGGACAGGCCTAAACTATGGCTACACCTTC
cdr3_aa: CASRAGTGLNYGYTF

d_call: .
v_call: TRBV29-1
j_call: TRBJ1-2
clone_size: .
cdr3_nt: TGCAGCGTTGACAGGGGAGGCTACACCTTC
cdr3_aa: CSVDRGGYTF

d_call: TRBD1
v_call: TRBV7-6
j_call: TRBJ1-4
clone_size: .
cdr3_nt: TGTGCCAGCACCGCCCGACAGGGTCTTGGTGAAAAACTGTTTTTT
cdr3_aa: CASTARQGLGEKLFF

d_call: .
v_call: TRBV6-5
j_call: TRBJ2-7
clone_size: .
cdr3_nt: TGTGCCGGGGGGAGAGGGGAGACAGGCTACGAGCAGTACTTC
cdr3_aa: CAGGRGETGYEQYF

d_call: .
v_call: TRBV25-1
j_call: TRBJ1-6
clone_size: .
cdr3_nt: TGTGCCAGCAGTCCTGACAGCCCAGGTTCACCCCTCCACTTT
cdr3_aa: CASSPDSPGSPLHF